Presented here are 13 T cell receptor beta chains from one specimen sequenced in a study of graft-versus-host responses after intestinal transplantation. The method was immunoSEQ multiplex PCR; TCRdb's version includes in-frame clones alone and lacks a portion of them. This sample has about 130,000 clones; 92% occur once, and the top ten carry about 0.18%. The antigens for these receptors are not known. The sequenced sample was unstimulated CD4+ T cells sorted from spleen or lymph node cells, obtained before intestinal transplant. These receptors came from a human donor who received an intestinal transplant.

The chain carries TRBV7-2 and TRBJ2-7; 8 nucleotides agree with TRBD1. Germline V lookup: CDR1 SGHTA, CDR2 FQGNSA. This CDR3 has 18 amino acids. The V gene end was trimmed by 1 base and the J gene end by 2 bases; junction bases not matched to a gene: 13. The CDR3, as DNA: TGTGCCAGCAGCTTAGTCTCCGGACAGGGCGCCTTCACCTACGAGCAGTACTTC. Translating it yields CASSLVSGQGAFTYEQYF.

V is TRBV11-2 and J is TRBJ2-1; unclear D gene. V was clipped by 2 bases and J by 6 bases, with 17 bases between them. The CDR3 covers 16 residues. Germline CDR1 reads SGHAT; CDR2 reads FQNNGV. The CDR3 protein is CASSLSPLSLFNEQFF. The DNA of the CDR3 is TGTGCCAGCAGCTTATCCCCTCTCTCCCTCTTCAATGAGCAGTTCTTC.

The chain's CDR3 is CARGTSATGEQYF. The CDR3 coding sequence is TGTGCCCGGGGGACTAGCGCGACCGGGGAGCAGTACTTC. The J gene is TRBJ2-7, the V gene TRBV2; 10 nucleotides match TRBD2. Losses at the gene ends were 11 bases for V and 7 bases for J; bases not matched to a gene: 11. The CDR3 loop spans 13 amino acids. The germline V gene has CDR1 SNHLY and CDR2 FYNNEI.

The chain links TRBV6-5 to TRBJ1-1; no clear D gene. Per the germline V gene, CDR1 is MNHEY and CDR2 is SVGAGI. V shed 7 bases and J shed 5 bases, with 20 bases lying between them. CDR3 length: 15 amino acids. CDR3 residues: CASTPPDLPWTEAFF. The CDR3 DNA sequence: TGTGCCAGCACCCCCCCAGACCTTCCATGGACTGAAGCTTTCTTT.

The gene calls are TRBV11-1 and TRBJ2-1; weak D call: TRBD1 (6 bases). This CDR3 is built from 15 residues. V dropped 3 bases and J dropped 8 bases, with 17 bases sitting between them. Germline V gene data show CDR1 as SGHAT and CDR2 as FQDESV (reference sequence). This chain's CDR3 is CASSFWAGAGDEQFF. In DNA, the CDR3 is TGTGCCAGCAGCTTCTGGGCAGGGGCAGGGGATGAGCAGTTCTTC.

This chain uses TRBV28 with TRBJ1-1; the D is unclear. The V end lost 2 bases, the J end lost 10 bases, and 14 bases lay between the germline ends. The CDR3 runs to 13 residues. Germline V gene sequence: CDR1 MDHEN, CDR2 SYDVKM. CDR3 region: CASSLPEPSGAFF. CDR3 sequence (DNA): TGTGCCAGCAGTTTACCCGAGCCCTCCGGAGCTTTCTTT.

This chain uses TRBV28 with TRBJ1-4, with D hard to call. V lost 1 base, J lost 8 bases, and 8 bases lay in between. Germline V gene sequence: CDR1 MDHEN, CDR2 SYDVKM. CDR3 length equals 13 residues. The CDR3 sequence is CASSLSLREKLFF. CDR3 sequence (DNA): TGTGCCAGCAGTTTATCTCTGCGAGAAAAACTGTTTTTT.

This clone was observed a handful of times. The chain uses TRBV6-1 and TRBJ1-1, with D perhaps TRBD1 (6 bases). The germline V gene encodes CDR1 MNHNS and CDR2 SASEGT. Between the trimmed V and J ends, which lost 5 bases and 2 bases, there was a span of 9 bases. The CDR3 is 13 amino acids. CDR3 loop: CASSLTGNTEAFF. The DNA of the CDR3 is TGTGCCAGCAGTTTGACAGGAAACACTGAAGCTTTCTTT.

The chain links TRBV5-4 to TRBJ2-5; D possibly uses TRBD1 or TRBD2 (6 bases each). V shed 2 bases and J shed 1 base, with 9 bases lying between them. This CDR3 comprises 14 residues. The germline CDR1 and CDR2 sequences are SGHNT and YYREEE (reference sequence). The CDR3 DNA is TGTGCCAGCAGCTTCGGGGGCATCCAAGAGACCCAGTACTTC. This gives the protein CASSFGGIQETQYF. The full variable domain, rest sourced from reference TRBV5-4 and TRBJ2-5, is ETGVTQSPTHLIKTRGQQVTLRCSSQSGHNTVSWYQQALGQGPQFIFQYYREEENGRGNFPPRFSGLQFPNYSSELNVNALELDDSALYLCASSFGGIQETQYFGPGTRLLVL.

V usage is TRBV14 and J usage is TRBJ1-2, with a weak D call TRBD1 (5 bases). Between the trimmed V and J ends, which lost 0 bases and 6 bases, there was a span of 11 bases. There are 14 residues in the CDR3. From germline, CDR1 is SGHDN and CDR2 FVKESK. Written as DNA, the CDR3 is TGTGCCAGCAGCCAAGATCAGCAGGGAGATGGCTACACCTTC. Its protein is CASSQDQQGDGYTF.

This clone has a single count. The CDR3 is CASRRDEYRDTEAFF. The CDR3 bases are TGTGCCAGCAGGCGTGATGAGTATCGAGACACTGAAGCTTTCTTT. The chain has TRBV28 and TRBJ1-1; D unclear. The CDR3 is 15 residues long. Germline V CDR1 and CDR2: MDHEN, SYDVKM. Trimming took off 6 bases at V and 3 bases at J, with 17 bases between the two ends.

This clone appeared once. The chain uses TRBV7-6 and TRBJ1-2, with D possibly TRBD1 on 5 matching bases. This CDR3 region has 14 residues. The germline gives CDR1 SGHVS, CDR2 FNYEAQ. V lost 5 bases, J lost 5 bases, and 15 bases lay in between. CDR3 region: CASSQGVRVYGYTF. As DNA, the CDR3 is TGTGCCAGCAGCCAAGGGGTCAGAGTTTATGGCTACACCTTC.

V and J are TRBV19 and TRBJ2-3; 9 positions agree with TRBD2. The CDR3 loop spans 19 amino acids. In germline, CDR1 is LNHDA, CDR2 SQIVND (reference sequence). After removal of 3 bases from V and 5 bases from J, the junction contained 18 bases not matched to a gene. The CDR3 protein is CASSMVKSWQREDGDTQYF. The CDR3 DNA reads TGTGCCAGTAGTATGGTCAAGTCGTGGCAGCGGGAGGATGGAGATACGCAGTATTTT.